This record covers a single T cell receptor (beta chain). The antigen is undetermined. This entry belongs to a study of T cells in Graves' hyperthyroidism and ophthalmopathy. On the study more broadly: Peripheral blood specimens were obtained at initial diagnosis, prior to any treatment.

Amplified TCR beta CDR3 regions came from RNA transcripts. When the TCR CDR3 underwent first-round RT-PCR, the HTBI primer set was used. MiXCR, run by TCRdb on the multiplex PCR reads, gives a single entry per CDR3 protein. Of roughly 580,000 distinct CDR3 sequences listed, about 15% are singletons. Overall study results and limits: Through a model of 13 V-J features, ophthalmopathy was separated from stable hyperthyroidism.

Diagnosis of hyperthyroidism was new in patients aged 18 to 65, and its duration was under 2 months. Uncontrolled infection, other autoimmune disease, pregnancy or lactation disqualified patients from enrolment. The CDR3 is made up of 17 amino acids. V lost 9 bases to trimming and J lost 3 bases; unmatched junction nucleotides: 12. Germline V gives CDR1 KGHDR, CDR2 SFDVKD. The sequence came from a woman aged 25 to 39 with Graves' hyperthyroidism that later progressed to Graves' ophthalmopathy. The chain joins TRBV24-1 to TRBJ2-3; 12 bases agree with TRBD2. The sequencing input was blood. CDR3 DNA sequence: TGTGCCACCGCCTCAAGTCGACTAGCGGGAGAAACAGATACGCAGTATTTT. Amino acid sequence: CATASSRLAGETDTQYF.